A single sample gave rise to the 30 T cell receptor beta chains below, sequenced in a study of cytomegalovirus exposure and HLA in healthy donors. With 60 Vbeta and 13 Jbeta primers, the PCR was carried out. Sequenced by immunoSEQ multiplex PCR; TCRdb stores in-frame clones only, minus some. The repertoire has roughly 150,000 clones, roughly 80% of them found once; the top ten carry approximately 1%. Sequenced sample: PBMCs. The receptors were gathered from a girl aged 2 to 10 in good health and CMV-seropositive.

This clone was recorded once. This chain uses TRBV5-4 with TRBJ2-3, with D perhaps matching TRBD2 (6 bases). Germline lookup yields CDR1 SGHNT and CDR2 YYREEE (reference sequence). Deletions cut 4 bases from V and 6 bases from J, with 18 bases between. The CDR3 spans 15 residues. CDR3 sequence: CASSGDSARYDTQYF. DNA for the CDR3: TGTGCCAGCAGCGGGGACTCAGCCCGGTACGATACGCAGTATTTT.

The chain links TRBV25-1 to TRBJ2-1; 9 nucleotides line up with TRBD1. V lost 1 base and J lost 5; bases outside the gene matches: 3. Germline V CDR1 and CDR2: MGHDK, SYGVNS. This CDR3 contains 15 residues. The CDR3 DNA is TGTGCCAGCAGTGAATGGACAGGGGAGCACAATGAGCAGTTCTTC. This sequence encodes CASSEWTGEHNEQFF.

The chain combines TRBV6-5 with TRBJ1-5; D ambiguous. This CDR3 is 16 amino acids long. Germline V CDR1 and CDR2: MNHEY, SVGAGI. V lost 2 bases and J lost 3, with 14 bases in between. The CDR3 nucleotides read TGTGCCAGCAGTTACACGGCCTTGAGGAACAATCAGCCCCAGCATTTT. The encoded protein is CASSYTALRNNQPQHF.

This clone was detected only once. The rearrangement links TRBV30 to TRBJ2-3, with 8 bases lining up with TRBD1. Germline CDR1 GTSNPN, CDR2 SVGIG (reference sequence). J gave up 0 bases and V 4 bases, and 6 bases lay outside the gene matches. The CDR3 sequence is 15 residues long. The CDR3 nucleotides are TGTGCCTGGACAGGGGGCGAGTCTAGCACAGATACGCAGTATTTT. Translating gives CAWTGGESSTDTQYF.

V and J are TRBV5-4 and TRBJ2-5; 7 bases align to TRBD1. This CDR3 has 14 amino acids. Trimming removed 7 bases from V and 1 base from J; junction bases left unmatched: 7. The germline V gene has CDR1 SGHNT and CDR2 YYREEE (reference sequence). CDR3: CASFRGTAQETQYF. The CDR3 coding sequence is TGTGCCAGCTTTAGAGGGACAGCCCAAGAGACCCAGTACTTC.

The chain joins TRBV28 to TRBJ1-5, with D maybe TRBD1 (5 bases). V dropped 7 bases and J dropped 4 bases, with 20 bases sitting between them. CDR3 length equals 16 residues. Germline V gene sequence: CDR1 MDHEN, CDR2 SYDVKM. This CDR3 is CASTPSSREVNQPQHF. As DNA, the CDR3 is TGTGCCAGCACCCCCTCGAGCAGGGAAGTTAATCAGCCCCAGCATTTT.

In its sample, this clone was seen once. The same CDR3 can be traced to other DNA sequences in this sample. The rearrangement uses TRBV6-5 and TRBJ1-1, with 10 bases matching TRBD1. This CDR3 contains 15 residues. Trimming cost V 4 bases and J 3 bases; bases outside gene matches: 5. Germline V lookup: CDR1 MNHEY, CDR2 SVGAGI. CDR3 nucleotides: TGTGCCAGCAGTTGGACAGGGGGAATGGACACTGAAGCTTTCTTT. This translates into CASSWTGGMDTEAFF.

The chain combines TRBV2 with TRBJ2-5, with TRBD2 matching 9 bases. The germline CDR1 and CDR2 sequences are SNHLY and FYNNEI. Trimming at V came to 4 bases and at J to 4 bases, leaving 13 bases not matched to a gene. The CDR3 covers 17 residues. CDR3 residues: CASSGLAGARLTETQYF. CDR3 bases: TGTGCCAGCAGTGGTTTAGCGGGAGCGAGGCTAACAGAGACCCAGTACTTC.

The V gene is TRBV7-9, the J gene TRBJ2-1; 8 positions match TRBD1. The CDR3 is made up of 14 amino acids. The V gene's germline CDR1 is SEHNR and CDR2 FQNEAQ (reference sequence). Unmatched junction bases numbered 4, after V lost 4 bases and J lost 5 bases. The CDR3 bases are TGTGCCAGCAGCTGGGGGACAGGAGACAATGAGCAGTTCTTC. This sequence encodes CASSWGTGDNEQFF.

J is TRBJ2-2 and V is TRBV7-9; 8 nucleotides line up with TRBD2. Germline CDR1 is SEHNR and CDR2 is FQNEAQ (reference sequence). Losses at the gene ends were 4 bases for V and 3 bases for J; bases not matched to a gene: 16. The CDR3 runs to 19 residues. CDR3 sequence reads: CASSSPSPVAGRDTGELFF. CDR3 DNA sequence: TGTGCCAGCAGCTCTCCCTCACCTGTAGCGGGAAGGGACACCGGGGAGCTGTTTTTT.

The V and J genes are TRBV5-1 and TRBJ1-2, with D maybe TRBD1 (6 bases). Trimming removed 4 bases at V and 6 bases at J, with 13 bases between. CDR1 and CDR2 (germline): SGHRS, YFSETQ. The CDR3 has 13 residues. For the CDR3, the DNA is TGCGCCAGCAGCGGCCAGGGGTTGAATGGCTACACCTTC. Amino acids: CASSGQGLNGYTF.

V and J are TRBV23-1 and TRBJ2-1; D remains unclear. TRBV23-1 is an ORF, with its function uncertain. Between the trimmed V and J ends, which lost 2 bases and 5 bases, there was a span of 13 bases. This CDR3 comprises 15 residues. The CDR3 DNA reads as TGCGCCAGCAGTCAACTACAAGACCTAGACAATGAGCAGTTCTTC. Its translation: CASSQLQDLDNEQFF.

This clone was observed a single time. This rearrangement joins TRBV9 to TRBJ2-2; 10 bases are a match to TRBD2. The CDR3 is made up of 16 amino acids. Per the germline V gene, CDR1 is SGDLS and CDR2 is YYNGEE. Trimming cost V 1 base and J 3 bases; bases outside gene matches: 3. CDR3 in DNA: TGTGCCAGCAGCGTAAACCTAGCGGGGGACACCGGGGAGCTGTTTTTT. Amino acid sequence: CASSVNLAGDTGELFF. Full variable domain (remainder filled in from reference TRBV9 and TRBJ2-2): DSGVTQTPKHLITATGQRVTLRCSPRSGDLSVYWYQQSLDQGLQFLIQYYNGEERAKGNILERFSAQQFPDLHSELNLSSLELGDSALYFCASSVNLAGDTGELFFGEGSRLTVL.

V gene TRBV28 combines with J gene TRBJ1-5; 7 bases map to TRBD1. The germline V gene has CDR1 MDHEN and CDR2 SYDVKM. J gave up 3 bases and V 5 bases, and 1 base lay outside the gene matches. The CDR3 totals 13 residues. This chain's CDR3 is CASSGQVNQPQHF. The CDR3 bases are TGTGCCAGCAGTGGACAGGTCAATCAGCCCCAGCATTTT.

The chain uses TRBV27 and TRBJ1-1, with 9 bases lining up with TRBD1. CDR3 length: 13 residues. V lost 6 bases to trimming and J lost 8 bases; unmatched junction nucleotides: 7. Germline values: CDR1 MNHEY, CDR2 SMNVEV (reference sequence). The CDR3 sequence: CASRWTGVNEAFF. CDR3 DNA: TGTGCCAGCAGGTGGACAGGGGTGAACGAAGCTTTCTTT.

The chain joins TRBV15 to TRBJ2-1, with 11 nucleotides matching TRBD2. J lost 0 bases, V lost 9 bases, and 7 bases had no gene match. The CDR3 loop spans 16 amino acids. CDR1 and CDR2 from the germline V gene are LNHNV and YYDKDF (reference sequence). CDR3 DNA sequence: TGTGCCACGTCTAGCGGGAGGAGCAGCTCCTACAATGAGCAGTTCTTC. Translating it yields CATSSGRSSSYNEQFF.

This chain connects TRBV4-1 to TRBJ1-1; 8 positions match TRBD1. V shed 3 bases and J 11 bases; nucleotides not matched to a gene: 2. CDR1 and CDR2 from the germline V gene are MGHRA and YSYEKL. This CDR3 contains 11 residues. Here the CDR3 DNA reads TGCGCCAGCAGCCATACAGGGGGGGCTTTCTTT. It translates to CASSHTGGAFF.

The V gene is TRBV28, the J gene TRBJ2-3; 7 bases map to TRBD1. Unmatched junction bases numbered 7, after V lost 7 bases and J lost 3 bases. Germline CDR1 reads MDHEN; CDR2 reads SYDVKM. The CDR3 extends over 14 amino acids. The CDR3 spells CASMKTGKTDTQYF. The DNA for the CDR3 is TGTGCCAGCATGAAGACAGGGAAAACAGATACGCAGTATTTT.

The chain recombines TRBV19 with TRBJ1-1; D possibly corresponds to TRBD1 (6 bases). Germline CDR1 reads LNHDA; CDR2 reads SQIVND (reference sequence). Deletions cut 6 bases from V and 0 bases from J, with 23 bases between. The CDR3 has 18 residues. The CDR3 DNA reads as TGTGCCAGTAGAGTCCTCAAAGGGACCGGACAGTTGAACACTGAAGCTTTCTTT. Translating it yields CASRVLKGTGQLNTEAFF.

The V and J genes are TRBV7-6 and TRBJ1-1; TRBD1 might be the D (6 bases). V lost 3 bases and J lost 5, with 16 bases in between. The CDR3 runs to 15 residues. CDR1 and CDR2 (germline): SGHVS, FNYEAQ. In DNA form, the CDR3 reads TGTGCCAGCAGCTTTTCTTGGGGGCGAGGGACTGAAGCTTTCTTT. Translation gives CASSFSWGRGTEAFF.

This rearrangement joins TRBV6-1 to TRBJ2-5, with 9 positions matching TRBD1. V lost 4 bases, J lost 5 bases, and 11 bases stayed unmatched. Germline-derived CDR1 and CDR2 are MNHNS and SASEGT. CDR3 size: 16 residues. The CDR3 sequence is CASSAQGAGEGETQYF. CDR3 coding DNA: TGTGCCAGCAGTGCACAGGGGGCCGGGGAAGGGGAGACCCAGTACTTC.

Here the CDR3 DNA reads TGTGCCACCTCGCCCCCCTCCTTGACAGATTGGTCCTACAATGAGCAGTTCTTC. Its protein product is CATSPPSLTDWSYNEQFF. The chain carries TRBV28 and TRBJ2-1; D is possibly TRBD1 (5 bases). Trimming pared 10 bases from V and 1 base from J, leaving 26 bases between. CDR3 length: 18 amino acids. The germline CDR1 and CDR2 sequences are MDHEN and SYDVKM.

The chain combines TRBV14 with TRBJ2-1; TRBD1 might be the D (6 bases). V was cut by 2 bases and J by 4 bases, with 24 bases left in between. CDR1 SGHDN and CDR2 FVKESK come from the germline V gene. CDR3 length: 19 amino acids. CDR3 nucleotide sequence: TGTGCCAGCAGCCAACTAAGCCCCCACAGGGAAGGGGGTTACAATGAGCAGTTCTTC. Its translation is CASSQLSPHREGGYNEQFF.

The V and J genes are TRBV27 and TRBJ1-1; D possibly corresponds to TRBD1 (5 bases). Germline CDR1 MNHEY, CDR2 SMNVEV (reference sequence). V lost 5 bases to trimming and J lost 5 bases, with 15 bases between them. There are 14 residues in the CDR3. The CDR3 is CASSPWDGRTEAFF. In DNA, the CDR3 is TGTGCCAGCAGTCCTTGGGACGGGAGGACTGAAGCTTTCTTT.

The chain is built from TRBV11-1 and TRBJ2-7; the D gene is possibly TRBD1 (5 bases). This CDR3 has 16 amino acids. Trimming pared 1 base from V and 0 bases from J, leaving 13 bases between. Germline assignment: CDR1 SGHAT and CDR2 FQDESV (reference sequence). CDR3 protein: CASSLGEQVLSYEQYF. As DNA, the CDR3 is TGTGCCAGCAGCTTAGGGGAACAGGTCCTCTCCTACGAGCAGTACTTC.

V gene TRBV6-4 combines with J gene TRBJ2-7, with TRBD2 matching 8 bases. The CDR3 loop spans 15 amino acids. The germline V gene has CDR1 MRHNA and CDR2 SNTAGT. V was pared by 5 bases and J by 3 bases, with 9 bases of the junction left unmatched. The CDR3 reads CASSPPTGGIYEQYF. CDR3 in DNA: TGTGCCAGCAGTCCGCCCACGGGAGGGATCTACGAGCAGTACTTC.

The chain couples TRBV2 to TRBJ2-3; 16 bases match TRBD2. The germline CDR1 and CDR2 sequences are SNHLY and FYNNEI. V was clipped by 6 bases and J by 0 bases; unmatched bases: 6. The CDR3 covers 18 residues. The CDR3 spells CASRGTSGRATSTDTQYF. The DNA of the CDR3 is TGTGCCAGCAGGGGGACTAGCGGGAGGGCCACGAGCACAGATACGCAGTATTTT.

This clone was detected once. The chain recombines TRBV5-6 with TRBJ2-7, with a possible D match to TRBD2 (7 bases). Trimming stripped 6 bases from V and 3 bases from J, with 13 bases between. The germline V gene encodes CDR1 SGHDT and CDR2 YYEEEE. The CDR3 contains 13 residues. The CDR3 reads CASTPRGGYEQYF. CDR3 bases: TGTGCCAGCACCCCAAGGGGGGGCTACGAGCAGTACTTC.

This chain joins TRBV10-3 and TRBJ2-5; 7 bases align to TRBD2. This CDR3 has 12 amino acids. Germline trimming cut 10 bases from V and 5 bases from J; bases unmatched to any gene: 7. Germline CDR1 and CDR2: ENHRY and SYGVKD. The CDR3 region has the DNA TGTGCCACCGGGACTATGCCGGAGACCCAGTACTTC. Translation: CATGTMPETQYF.

In nucleotides, the CDR3 is TGCGCCAGCAGCTTGGACAGGCCTCACTCTGGAAACACCATATATTTT. Translating gives CASSLDRPHSGNTIYF. The chain joins TRBV5-1 to TRBJ1-3, with D perhaps matching TRBD1 (5 bases). This CDR3 comprises 16 residues. Germline V gives CDR1 SGHRS, CDR2 YFSETQ. The V and J ends lost 0 bases and 0 bases respectively, with 10 bases between them.